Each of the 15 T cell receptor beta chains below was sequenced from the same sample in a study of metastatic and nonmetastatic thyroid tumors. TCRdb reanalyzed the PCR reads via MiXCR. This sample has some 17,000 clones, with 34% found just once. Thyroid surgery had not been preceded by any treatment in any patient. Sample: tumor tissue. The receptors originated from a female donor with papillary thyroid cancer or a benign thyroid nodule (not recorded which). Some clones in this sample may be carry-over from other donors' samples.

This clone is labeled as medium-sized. In DNA, the CDR3 is TGTGCCAGCAGTTTGCGGGGGTTATGGAGAGGTGGCTACACCTTC. Translated: CASSLRGLWRGGYTF. The V gene is TRBV12-3 or TRBV12-4, the J gene TRBJ1-2; tentative D call: TRBD1 (5 bases). V dropped 3 bases and J dropped 7 bases, with 18 bases sitting between them. The CDR3 totals 15 residues.

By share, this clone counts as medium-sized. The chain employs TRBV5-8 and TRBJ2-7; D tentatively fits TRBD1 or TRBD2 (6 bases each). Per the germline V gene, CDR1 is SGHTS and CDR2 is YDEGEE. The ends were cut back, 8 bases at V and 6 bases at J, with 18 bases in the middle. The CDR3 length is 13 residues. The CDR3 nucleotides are TGTGCCAGTACCCGAGGGGGGCGAAGCGAGCAGTACTTC. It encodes CASTRGGRSEQYF.

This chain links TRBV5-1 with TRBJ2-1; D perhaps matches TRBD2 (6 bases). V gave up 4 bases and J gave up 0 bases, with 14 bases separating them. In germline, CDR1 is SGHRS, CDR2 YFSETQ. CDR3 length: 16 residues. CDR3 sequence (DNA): TGCGCCAGCAGCATATTAGCGGTCAGCTCCTACAATGAGCAGTTCTTC. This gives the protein CASSILAVSSYNEQFF.

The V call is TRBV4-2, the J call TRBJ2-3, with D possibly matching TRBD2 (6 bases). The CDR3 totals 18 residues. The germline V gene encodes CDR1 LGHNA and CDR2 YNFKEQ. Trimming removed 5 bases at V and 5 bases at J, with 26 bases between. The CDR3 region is CASSTGIGGKNLLDTQYF. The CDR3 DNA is TGTGCCAGCAGCACGGGGATTGGGGGGAAGAACCTACTAGATACGCAGTATTTT.

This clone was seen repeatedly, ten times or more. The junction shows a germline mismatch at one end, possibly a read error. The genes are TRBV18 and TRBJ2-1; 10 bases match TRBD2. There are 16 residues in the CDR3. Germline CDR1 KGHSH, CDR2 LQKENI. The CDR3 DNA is TGTGCCAGCTCTCCACCCCTAGCGGGAGACCTTCCTGAGCAGTTCTTC. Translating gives CASSPPLAGDLPEQFF.

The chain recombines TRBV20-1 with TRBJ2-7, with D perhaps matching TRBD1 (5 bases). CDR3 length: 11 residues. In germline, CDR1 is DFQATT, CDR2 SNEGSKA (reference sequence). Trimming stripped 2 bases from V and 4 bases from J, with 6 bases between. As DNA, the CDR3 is TGCAGTGCTAGACAGGGTTACGAGCAGTACTTC. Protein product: CSARQGYEQYF.

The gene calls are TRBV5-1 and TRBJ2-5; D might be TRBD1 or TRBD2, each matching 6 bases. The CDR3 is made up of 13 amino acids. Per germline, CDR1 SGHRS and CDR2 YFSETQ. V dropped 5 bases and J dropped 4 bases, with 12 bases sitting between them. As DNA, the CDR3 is TGCGCCAGCAGGGAGGAGGGGGGAGAGACCCAGTACTTC. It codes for CASREEGGETQYF. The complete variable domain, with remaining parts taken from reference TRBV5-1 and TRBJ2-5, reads KAGVTQTPRYLIKTRGQQVTLSCSPISGHRSVSWYQQTPGQGLQFLFEYFSETQRNKGNFPGRFSGRQFSNSRSEMNVSTLELGDSALYLCASREEGGETQYFGPGTRLLVL.

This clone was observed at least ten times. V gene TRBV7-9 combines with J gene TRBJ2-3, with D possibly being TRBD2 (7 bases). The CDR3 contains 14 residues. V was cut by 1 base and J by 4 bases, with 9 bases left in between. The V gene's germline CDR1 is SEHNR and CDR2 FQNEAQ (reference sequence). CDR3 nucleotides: TGTGCCAGCAGCTTAGGGGGGGGGCCAGATACGCAGTATTTT. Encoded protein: CASSLGGGPDTQYF. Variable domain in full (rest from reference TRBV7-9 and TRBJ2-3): DTGVSQNPRHKITKRGQNVTFRCDPISEHNRLYWYRQTLGQGPEFLTYFQNEAQLEKSRLLSDRFSAERPKGSFSTLEIQRTEQGDSAMYLCASSLGGGPDTQYFGPGTRLTVL.

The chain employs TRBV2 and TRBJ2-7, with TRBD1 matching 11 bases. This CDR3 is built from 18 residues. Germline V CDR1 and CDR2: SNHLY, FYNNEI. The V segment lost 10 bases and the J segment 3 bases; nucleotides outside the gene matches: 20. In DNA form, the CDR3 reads TGTGCCACCTTACCGGGACAGGGGGGCGCACGCTGCGACTACGAGCAGTACTTC. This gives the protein CATLPGQGGARCDYEQYF.

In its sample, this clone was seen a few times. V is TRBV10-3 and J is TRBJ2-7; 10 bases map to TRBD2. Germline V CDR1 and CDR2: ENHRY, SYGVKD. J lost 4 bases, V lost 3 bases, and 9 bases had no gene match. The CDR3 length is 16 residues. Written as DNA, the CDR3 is TGTGCCATCAGTGATCCCGGGACTAGCGCATTTTACGAGCAGTACTTC. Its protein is CAISDPGTSAFYEQYF.

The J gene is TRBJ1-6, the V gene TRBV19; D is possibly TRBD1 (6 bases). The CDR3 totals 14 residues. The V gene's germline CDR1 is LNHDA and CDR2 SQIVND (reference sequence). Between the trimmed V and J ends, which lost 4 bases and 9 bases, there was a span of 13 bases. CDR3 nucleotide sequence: TGTGCCAGTAGTAGCACAGGGTGGAGTTCACCCCTCCACTTT. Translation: CASSSTGWSSPLHF. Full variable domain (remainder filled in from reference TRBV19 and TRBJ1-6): DGGITQSPKYLFRKEGQNVTLSCEQNLNHDAMYWYRQDPGQGLRLIYYSQIVNDFQKGDIAEGYSVSREKKESFPLTVTSAQKNPTAFYLCASSSTGWSSPLHFGNGTRLTVT.

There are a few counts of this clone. In DNA, the CDR3 is TGTGCCAGCAGTATAACAGGGGAGGCCGGGGAGCTGTTTTTT. It is translated as CASSITGEAGELFF. The J gene is TRBJ2-2, the V gene TRBV6-1; perhaps TRBD1 as D (7 bases). Germline CDR1 is MNHNS and CDR2 is SASEGT. The ends were cut back, 5 bases at V and 6 bases at J, with 13 bases in the middle. The CDR3 covers 14 residues.

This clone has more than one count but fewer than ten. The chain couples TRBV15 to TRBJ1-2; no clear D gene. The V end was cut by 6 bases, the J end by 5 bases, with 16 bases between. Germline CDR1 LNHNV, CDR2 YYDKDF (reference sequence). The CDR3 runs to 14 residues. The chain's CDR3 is CATSYSSPEYGYTF. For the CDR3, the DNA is TGTGCCACCAGTTATTCCAGCCCGGAGTATGGCTACACCTTC.

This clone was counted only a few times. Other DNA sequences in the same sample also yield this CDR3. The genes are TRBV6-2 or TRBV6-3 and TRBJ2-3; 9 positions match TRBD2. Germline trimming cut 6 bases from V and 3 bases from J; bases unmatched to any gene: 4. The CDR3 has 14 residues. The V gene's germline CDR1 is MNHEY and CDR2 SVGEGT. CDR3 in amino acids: CASRREGGTDTQYF. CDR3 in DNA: TGTGCCAGCAGGCGGGAGGGGGGAACAGATACGCAGTATTTT.

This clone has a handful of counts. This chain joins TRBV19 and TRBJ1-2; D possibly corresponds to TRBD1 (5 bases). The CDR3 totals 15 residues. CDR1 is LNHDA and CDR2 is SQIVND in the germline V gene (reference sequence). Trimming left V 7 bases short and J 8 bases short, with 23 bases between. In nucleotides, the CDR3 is TGTGCCAGTACCCCCTCTTCGCGGAGGGGTCAAGGCTACACCTTC. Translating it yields CASTPSSRRGQGYTF.